The 9 T cell receptor beta chains reported below all come from one sample, sequenced in a study of T cells in Graves' hyperthyroidism and ophthalmopathy (dated by TCRdb to about 2019). Library prep was done by multiplex PCR. The instrument was an Illumina HiSeq 2000. The TCR beta CDR3 regions were amplified from the RNA transcripts. The first round of RT-PCR for the TCR CDR3 was performed with the HTBI primer set and the Qiagen OneStep RT-PCR kit. The public reads were reanalyzed by TCRdb: fastp trimming at Q25, MiXCR alignment, in-frame beta chains only. Each entry is one CDR3 protein sequence, shown with its most common DNA and genes. This sample gives over 700,000 distinct CDR3 sequences in total; roughly 37% of them show up just once. The leading ten clones occupy roughly 8.3% of the sample. Sequencing used blood. The receptors shown here come from a young man with Graves' hyperthyroidism.

Comment on this clonotype: A read error may produce the germline difference seen at one junction end. The chain couples TRBV5-1 to TRBJ1-5; D unclear. From germline, CDR1 is SGHRS and CDR2 YFSETQ. This CDR3 is built from 13 residues. The CDR3 bases are TGCGCCGGCAGCTTGGAAAGTGATCAGCCCCAGCATTTT. Residues: CAGSLESDQPQHF. The whole variable domain, remainder taken from reference TRBV5-1 and TRBJ1-5, is KAGVTQTPRYLIKTRGQQVTLSCSPISGHRSVSWYQQTPGQGLQFLFEYFSETQRNKGNFPGRFSGRQFSNSRSEMNVSTLELGDSALYLCAGSLESDQPQHFGDGTRLSIL.

The chain recombines TRBV19 with TRBJ2-7; TRBD1 might be the D (6 bases). Germline V gene lookup returns CDR1 LNHDA and CDR2 SQIVND (reference sequence). The CDR3 consists of 15 residues. V was trimmed by 0 bases and J by 0 bases, leaving 9 bases between them. CDR3 residues: CASSIDWDTSYEQYF. CDR3 nucleotides: TGTGCCAGTAGTATAGACTGGGACACCTCCTACGAGCAGTACTTC. The variable domain in full, completed from reference TRBV19 and TRBJ2-7, reads DGGITQSPKYLFRKEGQNVTLSCEQNLNHDAMYWYRQDPGQGLRLIYYSQIVNDFQKGDIAEGYSVSREKKESFPLTVTSAQKNPTAFYLCASSIDWDTSYEQYFGPGTRLTVT.

The chain is built from TRBV20-1 and TRBJ1-1; a weak D match, TRBD1 (6 bases). CDR3 size: 15 residues. Per germline, CDR1 DFQATT and CDR2 SNEGSKA (reference sequence). The CDR3 spells CSAKRGVVRNTEAFF. The DNA of the CDR3 is TGCAGCGCAAAAAGGGGGGTGGTAAGGAACACTGAAGCTTTCTTT.

There are many counts of this clonotype. V gene TRBV2 combines with J gene TRBJ1-6; 7 bases align to TRBD1. Germline CDR1 reads SNHLY; CDR2 reads FYNNEI. This CDR3 region has 14 residues. The junction had 8 bases not matched to a gene; V was cut back by 1 base and J by 14 bases. The CDR3 here is CASSEVPGTETLHF. CDR3 sequence (DNA): TGTGCCAGCAGTGAAGTCCCCGGGACAGAAACCCTCCACTTT.

V gene TRBV10-3 combines with J gene TRBJ2-7; either TRBD1 or TRBD2 may supply D (5 bases each). Per germline, CDR1 ENHRY and CDR2 SYGVKD. The CDR3 covers 14 residues. Trimming took 10 bases from V and 3 from J, leaving 19 bases between them. The CDR3 region has the DNA TGTGCCACCACCGGGACCCAGGGTTTCTACGAGCAGTACTTC. It translates to CATTGTQGFYEQYF.

This clonotype was picked up one time. This sequence joins TRBV20-1 and TRBJ2-7; 10 bases fit TRBD1. This CDR3 has 13 amino acids. Trimming at V came to 6 bases and at J to 4 bases, leaving 6 bases not matched to a gene. The germline V gene has CDR1 DFQATT and CDR2 SNEGSKA (reference sequence). The CDR3 region has the DNA TGCAGTGCCCGTGGGACAGGGGTTTACGAGCAGTACTTC. Translation gives CSARGTGVYEQYF.

This clonotype was found a few times. The genes are TRBV7-2 and TRBJ2-2, with 13 nucleotides matching TRBD2. There are 18 residues in the CDR3. Germline CDR1 SGHTA, CDR2 FQGNSA. The ends lost 1 base at V and 7 bases at J; junction bases unmatched: 9. The CDR3 is CASSLEGWTSGSLGELFF. CDR3 bases: TGTGCCAGCAGCTTAGAGGGGTGGACTAGCGGGAGTCTCGGGGAGCTGTTTTTT.

The rearrangement links TRBV12-3 or TRBV12-4 to TRBJ2-5; tentatively, D is TRBD1 or TRBD2 (5 bases each). The CDR3 has 16 residues. V was clipped by 4 bases and J by 4 bases, with 19 bases between them. DNA for the CDR3: TGTGCCAGCAGTTACGGGGCAGGGTCTGCTAGAGAGACCCAGTACTTC. This gives the protein CASSYGAGSARETQYF.

The chain is built from TRBV29-1 and TRBJ2-7, with 10 bases fitting TRBD1. CDR1 is SQVTM and CDR2 is ANQGSEA in the germline V gene. The V segment lost 6 bases and the J segment 2 bases; nucleotides outside the gene matches: 4. This CDR3 region has 13 residues. The CDR3 loop is CSVGTGEPYEQYF. The CDR3 DNA is TGCAGCGTGGGGACAGGGGAACCCTACGAGCAGTACTTC.